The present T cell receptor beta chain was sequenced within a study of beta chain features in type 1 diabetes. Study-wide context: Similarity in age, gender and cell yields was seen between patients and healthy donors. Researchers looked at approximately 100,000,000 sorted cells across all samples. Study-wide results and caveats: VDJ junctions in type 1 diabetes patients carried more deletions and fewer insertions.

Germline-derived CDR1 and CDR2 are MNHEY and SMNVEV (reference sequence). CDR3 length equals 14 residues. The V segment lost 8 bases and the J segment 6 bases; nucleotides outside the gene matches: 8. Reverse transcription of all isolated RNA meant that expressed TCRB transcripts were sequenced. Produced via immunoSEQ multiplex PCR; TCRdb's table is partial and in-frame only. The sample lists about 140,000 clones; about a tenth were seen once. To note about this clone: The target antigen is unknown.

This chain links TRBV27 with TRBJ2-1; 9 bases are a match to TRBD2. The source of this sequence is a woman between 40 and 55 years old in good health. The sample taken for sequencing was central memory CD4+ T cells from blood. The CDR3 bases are TGTGCCAGCTGCCTGCGGGGGGGCCTCAATGAGCAGTTCTTC. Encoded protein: CASCLRGGLNEQFF.